This is a list of T cell receptor beta chains from one sample in a study of OX40 agonist ivuxolimab in advanced cancers. Method: immunoSEQ multiplex PCR; TCRdb's copy keeps in-frame clones and lacks some. The table includes some 44,000 clones, approximately 86% detected once. The starting material was CD4+ or CD8+ T cells sorted from blood, obtained in a trial of the OX40 agonist ivuxolimab. These receptors were taken from an adult with an advanced solid tumor such as melanoma, head and neck, liver or kidney cancer. Both conserved end residues are part of each CDR3. A D gene is named only where the DNA matches it firmly. The size entry is marked missing in some rows and otherwise reads once, few, many or a size class.

d_call cdr3_length j_call v_call clone_size cdr3_aa cdr3_nt
. 15 TRBJ2-7 TRBV19 . CASSIRGVPDYEQYF TGTGCCAGTAGTATAAGGGGAGTCCCTGATTACGAGCAGTACTTC
TRBD2 18 TRBJ2-3 TRBV27 . CASLLGLAGGFSTDTQYF TGTGCCAGCCTCCTCGGACTAGCGGGAGGATTTAGCACAGATACGCAGTATTTT
TRBD2 15 TRBJ2-3 TRBV15 . CATSAGLASTDTQYF TGTGCCACCAGTGCCGGACTAGCTAGCACAGATACGCAGTATTTT
. 15 TRBJ2-2 TRBV2 . CASMGVGALGGELFF TGTGCCAGCATGGGAGTCGGGGCGTTAGGCGGGGAGCTGTTTTTT
TRBD2 17 TRBJ2-7 TRBV5-3 . CARSLVLAGESSYEQYF TGTGCCAGAAGCTTAGTCCTAGCGGGCGAGAGCTCCTACGAGCAGTACTTC
. 14 TRBJ1-2 TRBV29-1 . CSVDVGGANYGYTF TGCAGCGTTGACGTGGGGGGGGCAAACTATGGCTACACCTTC
. 16 TRBJ2-6 TRBV28 . CASSDRNPSGANVLTF TGTGCCAGCTCGGACAGAAATCCCTCTGGGGCCAACGTCCTGACTTTC
TRBD1 14 TRBJ1-5 TRBV6-1 . CASTPGQGNQPQHF TGTGCCAGCACCCCGGGACAGGGGAATCAGCCCCAGCATTTT
TRBD2 16 TRBJ2-3 TRBV19 . CASSIRGLAGAHTQYF TGTGCCAGTAGTATAAGGGGACTAGCGGGGGCCCATACGCAGTATTTT
. 13 TRBJ1-6 TRBV5-4 . CASSLDHNSPLHF TGTGCCAGCAGCTTGGATCATAATTCACCCCTCCACTTT
TRBD1 15 TRBJ1-6 TRBV6-1 . CASSDRQGENSPLHF TGTGCCAGCAGTGACCGACAGGGCGAGAATTCACCCCTCCACTTT
. 16 TRBJ1-2 TRBV2 . CASSVFGGWALNGYTF TGTGCCAGCAGTGTTTTCGGGGGTTGGGCGTTAAATGGCTACACCTTC
TRBD1 15 TRBJ1-4 TRBV18 . CASSQTGTGEEKLFF TGTGCCAGCTCACAGACCGGGACAGGGGAAGAAAAACTGTTTTTT
. 13 TRBJ1-1 TRBV29-1 . CSVRRGLNTEAFF TGCAGCGTTAGAAGGGGCTTGAACACTGAAGCTTTCTTT
. 14 TRBJ2-2 TRBV11-3 once CASSLGSGTGELFF TGTGCCAGCAGCTTAGGGTCTGGTACCGGGGAGCTGTTTTTT
. 16 TRBJ2-7 TRBV9 . CASSVDPGQSFYEQYF TGTGCCAGCAGCGTAGACCCCGGACAGTCGTTCTACGAGCAGTACTTC
. 12 TRBJ2-4 TRBV2 . CASGIPQNIQYF TGTGCCAGCGGGATACCCCAAAACATTCAGTACTTC
. 15 TRBJ2-5 TRBV5-6 . CASTLGGVTQETQYF TGTGCCAGCACTTTAGGAGGGGTTACCCAAGAGACCCAGTACTTC
. 13 TRBJ2-7 TRBV27 few CASSFSGFGEQYF TGTGCCAGCAGTTTTAGTGGGTTTGGAGAGCAGTACTTC
. 13 TRBJ2-7 TRBV5-1 . CASSSGASYEQYF TGCGCCAGCAGCTCGGGAGCGTCCTACGAGCAGTACTTC
TRBD2 12 TRBJ2-5 TRBV2 once CASSGGGETQYF TGTGCCAGCAGTGGCGGGGGAGAGACCCAGTACTTC
. 15 TRBJ2-6 TRBV7-2 . CASSLQESGANVLTF TGTGCCAGCAGCTTACAGGAGTCTGGGGCCAACGTCCTGACTTTC
. 13 TRBJ1-6 TRBV30 . CAWIQTSGSPLHF TGTGCCTGGATTCAAACCTCAGGTTCACCCCTCCACTTT
. 12 TRBJ2-3 TRBV4-3 . CASSGRTDTQYF TGCGCCAGCAGCGGTCGCACAGATACGCAGTATTTT
TRBD1 16 TRBJ2-3 TRBV7-9 once CASSSRRGGSTDTQYF TGTGCCAGCAGCTCCCGACGAGGGGGCAGTACAGATACGCAGTATTTT
. 15 TRBJ1-3 TRBV19 . CASSPPGRWGNTIYF TGTGCCAGTAGTCCGCCGGGACGTTGGGGAAACACCATATATTTT
. 11 TRBJ2-7 TRBV30 . CAWSVRYEQYF TGTGCCTGGAGTGTACGCTACGAGCAGTACTTC
. 15 TRBJ1-2 TRBV7-2 . CASSLRPGVNYGYTF TGTGCCAGCAGCTTACGTCCAGGGGTTAACTATGGCTACACCTTC
. 13 TRBJ1-6 TRBV2 . CASSEEVNSPLHF TGTGCCAGCAGTGAAGAAGTGAATTCACCCCTCCACTTT
TRBD1 15 TRBJ1-2 TRBV6-5 . CASSYRRGRLEGYTF TGTGCCAGCAGTTATCGGAGGGGGCGCTTGGAGGGCTACACCTTC
TRBD1 14 TRBJ2-2 TRBV9 once CASTRTGATGELFF TGTGCCAGCACTAGGACAGGGGCCACCGGGGAGCTGTTTTTT
. 14 TRBJ1-4 TRBV5-6 . CASSWGGDSEKLFF TGTGCCAGCAGCTGGGGAGGGGACTCAGAAAAACTGTTTTTT
TRBD1 19 TRBJ1-3 TRBV9 . CASSVVPGDSALSGNTIYF TGTGCCAGCAGCGTAGTCCCGGGGGACAGCGCCCTCTCTGGAAACACCATATATTTT
. 13 TRBJ2-3 TRBV5-4 . CASGMKATDTQYF TGTGCCAGCGGAATGAAAGCCACAGATACGCAGTATTTT
. 15 TRBJ2-7 TRBV6-5 . CASSYGGHGNYEQCF TGTGCCAGCAGTTACGGTGGGCACGGAAACTACGAGCAGTGCTTC
TRBD2 19 TRBJ2-3 TRBV9 . CASSVELAGGLGDTDTQYF TGTGCCAGCAGCGTAGAGCTAGCGGGGGGCCTAGGGGACACAGATACGCAGTATTTT
. 13 TRBJ1-2 TRBV18 . CASSLTDVYGYTF TGTGCCAGCTCACTTACAGATGTCTATGGCTACACCTTC
. 11 TRBJ2-5 TRBV7-9 . CASSLGGTQYF TGTGCCAGCAGCTTAGGAGGGACCCAGTACTTC
. 17 TRBJ2-6 TRBV7-8 . CASSPRILPSGANVLTF TGTGCCAGCAGCCCTCGTATCCTCCCCTCTGGGGCCAACGTCCTGACTTTC
. 16 TRBJ2-1 TRBV25-1 . CASSNPTGGLHNEQFF TGTGCCAGCAGTAACCCGACAGGAGGCTTACACAATGAGCAGTTCTTC
. 13 TRBJ1-1 TRBV5-6 . CASSVPGNTEAFF TGTGCCAGCAGCGTACCAGGTAACACTGAAGCTTTCTTT
. 13 TRBJ1-6 TRBV5-4 . CASSLANTRSLHF TGTGCCAGCAGCTTGGCCAATACCCGATCCCTCCACTTT
. 13 TRBJ1-1 TRBV19 medium-sized CASSIVRDTEAFF TGTGCCAGTAGTATAGTCCGTGACACTGAAGCTTTCTTT
TRBD1 15 TRBJ1-4 TRBV28 . CASSLWTGSYEKLFF TGTGCCAGCAGTTTATGGACAGGGTCTTATGAAAAACTGTTTTTT
TRBD2 14 TRBJ2-1 TRBV19 . CASSVTGLLWEQFF TGTGCCAGTAGCGTAACGGGACTACTCTGGGAGCAGTTCTTC
. 11 TRBJ2-2 TRBV29-1 . CSVHSTGELFF TGCAGCGTCCACTCTACCGGGGAGCTGTTTTTT
TRBD2 16 TRBJ2-1 TRBV10-3 . CAISPAGGSSYNEQFF TGTGCCATCAGCCCGGCGGGGGGTAGCTCCTACAATGAGCAGTTCTTC
TRBD1 14 TRBJ1-1 TRBV29-1 few CSVRTGGRTTEAFF TGCAGCGTGAGGACAGGGGGGAGGACCACTGAAGCTTTCTTT
. 15 TRBJ1-4 TRBV19 . CASAGSKTTNEKLFF TGTGCCAGTGCAGGTTCCAAAACAACTAATGAAAAACTGTTTTTT
TRBD1 15 TRBJ2-1 TRBV7-3 . CASSTRTGAYNEQFF TGTGCCAGCAGCACCAGGACAGGAGCCTACAATGAGCAGTTCTTC
TRBD1 14 TRBJ1-6 TRBV28 . CASSLGTGGRPLHF TGTGCCAGCAGTTTGGGGACAGGGGGGAGACCCCTCCACTTT
. 14 TRBJ1-1 TRBV4-3 . CASSQVEGSTEAFF TGCGCCAGCAGCCAAGTCGAAGGGAGCACTGAAGCTTTCTTT
. 14 TRBJ1-2 TRBV5-5 . CASSPPPPPVGYTF TGTGCCAGCAGCCCCCCCCCACCCCCCGTTGGCTACACCTTC
. 17 TRBJ1-5 TRBV2 . CASRPQVGTVRSQPQHF TGTGCCAGCAGACCCCAGGTTGGGACCGTCAGGAGTCAGCCCCAGCATTTT
. 14 TRBJ1-5 TRBV19 . CASSISGENQPQHF TGTGCCAGTAGTATATCAGGGGAGAATCAGCCCCAGCATTTT